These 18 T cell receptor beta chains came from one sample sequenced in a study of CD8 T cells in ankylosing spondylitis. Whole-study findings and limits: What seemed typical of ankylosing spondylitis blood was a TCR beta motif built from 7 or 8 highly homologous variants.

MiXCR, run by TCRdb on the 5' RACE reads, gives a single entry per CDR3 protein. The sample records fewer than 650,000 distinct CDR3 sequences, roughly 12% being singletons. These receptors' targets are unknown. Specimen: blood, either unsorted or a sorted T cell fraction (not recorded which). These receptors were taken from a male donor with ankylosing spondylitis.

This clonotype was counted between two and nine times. The DNA of the CDR3 is TGTGCCAGCAGCGGAGGGGGGAATGGGGAGCAGTACGTC. It translates to CASSGGGNGEQYV. The chain recombines TRBV5-6 with TRBJ2-7; the D gene could be TRBD1 or TRBD2 (6 bases each). This CDR3 spans 13 amino acids. With 4 bases removed from V and 7 bases from J, the gap between germline ends came to 15 bases. CDR1 is SGHDT and CDR2 is YYEEEE in the germline V gene.

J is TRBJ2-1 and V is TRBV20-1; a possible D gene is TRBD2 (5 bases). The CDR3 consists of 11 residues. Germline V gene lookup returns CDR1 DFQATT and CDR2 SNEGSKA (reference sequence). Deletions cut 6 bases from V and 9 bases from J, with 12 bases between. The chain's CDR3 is CSAPPRGEQFF. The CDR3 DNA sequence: TGCAGTGCACCTCCCCGGGGTGAGCAGTTCTTC.

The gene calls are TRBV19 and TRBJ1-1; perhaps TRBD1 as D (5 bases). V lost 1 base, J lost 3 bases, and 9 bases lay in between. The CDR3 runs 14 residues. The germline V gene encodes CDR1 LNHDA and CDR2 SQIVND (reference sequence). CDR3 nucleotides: TGTGCCAGTAGTATAGTCCGAGGGGACACTGAAGCTTTCTTT. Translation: CASSIVRGDTEAFF.

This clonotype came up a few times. CDR3 region: CASSPGINQPQHF. For the CDR3, the DNA is TGCGCCAGCAGCCCCGGAATCAATCAGCCCCAGCATTTT. V and J are TRBV5-1 and TRBJ1-5; D gene uncertain. Germline CDR1 SGHRS, CDR2 YFSETQ. The CDR3 totals 13 residues. The V and J ends lost 4 bases and 3 bases respectively, with 8 bases between them. The full variable domain, completed using reference TRBV5-1 and TRBJ1-5, is KAGVTQTPRYLIKTRGQQVTLSCSPISGHRSVSWYQQTPGQGLQFLFEYFSETQRNKGNFPGRFSGRQFSNSRSEMNVSTLELGDSALYLCASSPGINQPQHFGDGTRLSIL.

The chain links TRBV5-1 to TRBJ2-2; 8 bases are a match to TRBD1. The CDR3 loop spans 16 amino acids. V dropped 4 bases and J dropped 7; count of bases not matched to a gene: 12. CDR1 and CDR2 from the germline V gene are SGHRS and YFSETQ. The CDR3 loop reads CASSPVSGQGSGELFF. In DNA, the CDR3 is TGCGCCAGCAGCCCGGTCTCAGGACAGGGTAGCGGGGAGCTGTTTTTT.

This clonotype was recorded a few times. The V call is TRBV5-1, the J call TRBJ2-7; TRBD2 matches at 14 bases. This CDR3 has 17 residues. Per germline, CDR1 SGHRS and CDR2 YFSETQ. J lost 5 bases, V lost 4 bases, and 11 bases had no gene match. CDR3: CASSLGTSGSTAHEQYV. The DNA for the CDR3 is TGCGCCAGCAGCCTCGGGACTAGCGGGAGTACCGCCCACGAGCAGTACGTC.

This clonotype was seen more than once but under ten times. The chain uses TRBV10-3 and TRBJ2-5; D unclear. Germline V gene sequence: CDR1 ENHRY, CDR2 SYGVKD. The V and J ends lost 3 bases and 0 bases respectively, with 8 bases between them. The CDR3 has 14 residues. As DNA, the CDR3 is TGTGCCATCAGTGACCGGGTAAACCAAGAGACCCAGTACTTC. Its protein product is CAISDRVNQETQYF.

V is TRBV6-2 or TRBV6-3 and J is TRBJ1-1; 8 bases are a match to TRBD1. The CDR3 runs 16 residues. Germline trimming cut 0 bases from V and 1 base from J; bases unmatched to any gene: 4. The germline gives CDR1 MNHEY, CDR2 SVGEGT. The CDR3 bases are TGTGCCAGCAGTTACTCTAGGGACAGGAAGAACACTGAAGCTTTCTTT. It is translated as CASSYSRDRKNTEAFF.

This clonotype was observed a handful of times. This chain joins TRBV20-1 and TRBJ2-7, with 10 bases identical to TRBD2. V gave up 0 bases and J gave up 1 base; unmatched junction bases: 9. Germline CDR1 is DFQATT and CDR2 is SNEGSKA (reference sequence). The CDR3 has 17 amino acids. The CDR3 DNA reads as TGCAGTGCTAGAGATTACCTAAGGACTAGCGGATCCTACGAGCAGTACTTC. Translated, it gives CSARDYLRTSGSYEQYF.

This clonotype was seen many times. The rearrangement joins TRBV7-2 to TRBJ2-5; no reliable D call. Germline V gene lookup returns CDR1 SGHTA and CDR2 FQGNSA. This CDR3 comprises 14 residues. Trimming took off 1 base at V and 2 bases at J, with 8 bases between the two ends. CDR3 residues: CASSLGTQQETQYF. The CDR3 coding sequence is TGTGCCAGCAGCTTAGGAACACAACAAGAGACCCAGTACTTC.

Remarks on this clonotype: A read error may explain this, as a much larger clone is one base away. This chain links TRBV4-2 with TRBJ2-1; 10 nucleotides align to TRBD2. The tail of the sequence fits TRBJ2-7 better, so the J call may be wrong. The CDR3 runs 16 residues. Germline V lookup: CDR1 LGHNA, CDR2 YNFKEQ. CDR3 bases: TGTGCCAGCAGCCAAGGGACTAGCGGCTCCTACAATGAGCAGTACTTC. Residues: CASSQGTSGSYNEQYF.

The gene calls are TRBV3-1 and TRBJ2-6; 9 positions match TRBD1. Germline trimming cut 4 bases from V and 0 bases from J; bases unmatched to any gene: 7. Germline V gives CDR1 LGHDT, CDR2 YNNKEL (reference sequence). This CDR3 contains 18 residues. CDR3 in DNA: TGTGCCAGCAGCCGGAACAGGGGGCCTTACTCTGGGGCCAACGTCCTGACTTTC. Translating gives CASSRNRGPYSGANVLTF. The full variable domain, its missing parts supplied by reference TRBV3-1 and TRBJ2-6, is DTAVSQTPKYLVTQMGNDKSIKCEQNLGHDTMYWYKQDSKKFLKIMFSYNNKELIINETVPNRFSPKSPDKAHLNLHINSLELGDSAVYFCASSRNRGPYSGANVLTFGAGSRLTVL.

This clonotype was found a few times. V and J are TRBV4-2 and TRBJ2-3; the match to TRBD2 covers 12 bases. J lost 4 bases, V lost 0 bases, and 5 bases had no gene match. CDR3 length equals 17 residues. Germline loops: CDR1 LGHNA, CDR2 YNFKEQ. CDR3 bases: TGTGCCAGCAGCCAAGATCAACTAGCGGGAGGCTCAGATACGCAGTATTTT. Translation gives CASSQDQLAGGSDTQYF.

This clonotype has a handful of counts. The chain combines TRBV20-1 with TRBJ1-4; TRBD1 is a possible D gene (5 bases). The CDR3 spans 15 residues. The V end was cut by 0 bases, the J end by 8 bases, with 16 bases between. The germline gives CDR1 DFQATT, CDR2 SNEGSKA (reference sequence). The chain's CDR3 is CSAREPGPGREKLFF. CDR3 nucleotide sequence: TGCAGTGCTAGAGAACCGGGACCTGGCAGGGAAAAACTGTTTTTT.

CDR3 in DNA: TGCGCCAGCAGTGTAACGGGGACCTACGAGCAGTACGTC. Translated: CASSVTGTYEQYV. The chain is built from TRBV10-2 and TRBJ2-7; D is perhaps TRBD2 (5 bases). The germline gives CDR1 WSHSY, CDR2 SAAADI. Trimming pared 4 bases from V and 2 bases from J, leaving 9 bases between. The CDR3 spans 13 residues.

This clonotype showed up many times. For the CDR3, the DNA is TGTGCCAGCAGCTACGTAGTCGGTGGGGGCACAGATACGCAGTATTTT. It translates to CASSYVVGGGTDTQYF. The chain is built from TRBV9 and TRBJ2-3; unclear D gene. This CDR3 has 16 amino acids. Deletions cut 4 bases from V and 1 base from J, with 16 bases between. Germline lookup yields CDR1 SGDLS and CDR2 YYNGEE.

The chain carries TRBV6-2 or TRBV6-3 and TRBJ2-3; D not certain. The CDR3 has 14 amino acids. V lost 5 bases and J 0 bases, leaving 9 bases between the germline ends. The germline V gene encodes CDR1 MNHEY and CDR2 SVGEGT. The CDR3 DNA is TGTGCCAGCAGTAACGTGGCTAGCACAGATACGCAGTATTTT. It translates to CASSNVASTDTQYF.

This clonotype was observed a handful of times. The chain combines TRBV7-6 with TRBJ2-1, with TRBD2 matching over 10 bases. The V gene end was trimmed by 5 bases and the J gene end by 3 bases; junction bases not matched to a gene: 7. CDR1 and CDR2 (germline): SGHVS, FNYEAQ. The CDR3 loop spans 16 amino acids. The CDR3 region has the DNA TGTGCCAGCAGCCGTTTTAGCGGGAGGCTCTACAATGAGCAGTTCTTC. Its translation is CASSRFSGRLYNEQFF.